This T cell receptor (beta chain) emerged from a study of human T cells and chemical hapten exposure. Study-level information: Each patch test put 0.01% DPC on the upper back, and results were read at 6 days. Small discrepancies in pooled library volume mainly accounted for the varying TCR yields per sample. Broader study findings: There was no change with DPC sensitization in TCRs above 1 in 1000 frequency.

TCRdb ran MiXCR on the RACE reads and lists one entry per CDR3 protein. The sample includes tens of thousands of distinct CDR3 sequences, about a tenth of them seen just once. Documented time point: patch test 2, 6 weeks after DPC sensitization. This sample's treatment: therapeutic diphenylcyclopropenone sensitization with weekly scalp DPC. Donation of samples came from alopecia patients who were 18 to 70 years old and suitable for DPC. In germline, CDR1 is MNHEY, CDR2 SMNVEV (reference sequence). CDR3 length: 14 amino acids. Trimming shortened V by 0 bases and J by 5 bases, and 10 bases separated the two germline ends. On this clonotype: As yet, its antigen is unknown.

This sequence originates from a woman between 45 and 60 years old with alopecia areata. Some clones in this sample may be carry-over from other donors' samples. This chain uses TRBV27 with TRBJ2-5; no clear D gene. Material: whole blood, obtained in connection with sensitization to the hapten diphenylcyclopropenone (DPC). DNA of the CDR3: TGTGCCAGCAGTTTATCGGAGATCGCTGAGACCCAGTACTTC. Protein product: CASSLSEIAETQYF.